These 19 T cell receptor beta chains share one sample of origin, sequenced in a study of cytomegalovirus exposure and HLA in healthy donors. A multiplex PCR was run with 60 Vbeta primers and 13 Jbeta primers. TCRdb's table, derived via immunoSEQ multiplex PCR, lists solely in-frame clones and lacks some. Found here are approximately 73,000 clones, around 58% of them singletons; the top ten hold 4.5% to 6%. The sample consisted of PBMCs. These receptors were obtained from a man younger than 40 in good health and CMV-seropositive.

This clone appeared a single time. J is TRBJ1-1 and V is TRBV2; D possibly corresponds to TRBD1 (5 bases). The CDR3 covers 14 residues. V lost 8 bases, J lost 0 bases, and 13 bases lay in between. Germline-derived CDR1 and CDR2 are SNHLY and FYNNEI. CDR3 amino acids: CASGAVTLNTEAFF. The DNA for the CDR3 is TGTGCCAGCGGGGCAGTTACTTTGAACACTGAAGCTTTCTTT.

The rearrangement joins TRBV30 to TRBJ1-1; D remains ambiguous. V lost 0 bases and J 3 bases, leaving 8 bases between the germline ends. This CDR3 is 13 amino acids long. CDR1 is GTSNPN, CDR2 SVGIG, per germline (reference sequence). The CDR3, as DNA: TGTGCCTGGAGTGTCAAGAGCGACACTGAAGCTTTCTTT. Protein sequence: CAWSVKSDTEAFF. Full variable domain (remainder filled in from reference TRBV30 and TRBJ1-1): SQTIHQWPATLVQPVGSPLSLECTVEGTSNPNLYWYRQAAGRGLQLLFYSVGIGQISSEVPQNLSASRPQDRQFILSSKKLLLSDSGFYLCAWSVKSDTEAFFGQGTRLTVV.

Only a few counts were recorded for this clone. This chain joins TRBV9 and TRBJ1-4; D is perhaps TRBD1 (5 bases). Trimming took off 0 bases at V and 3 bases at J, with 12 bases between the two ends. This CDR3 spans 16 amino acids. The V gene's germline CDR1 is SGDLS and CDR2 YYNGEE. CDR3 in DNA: TGTGCCAGCAGCGTAGGCTCTCGGGGGGCTAATGAAAAACTGTTTTTT. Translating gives CASSVGSRGANEKLFF.

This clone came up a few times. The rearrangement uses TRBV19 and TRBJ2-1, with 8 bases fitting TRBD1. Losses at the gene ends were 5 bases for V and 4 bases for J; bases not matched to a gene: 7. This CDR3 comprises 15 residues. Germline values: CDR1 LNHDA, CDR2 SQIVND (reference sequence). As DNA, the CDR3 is TGTGCCAGTAGTTTCCAGGGGGCGTCTTACAATGAGCAGTTCTTC. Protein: CASSFQGASYNEQFF.

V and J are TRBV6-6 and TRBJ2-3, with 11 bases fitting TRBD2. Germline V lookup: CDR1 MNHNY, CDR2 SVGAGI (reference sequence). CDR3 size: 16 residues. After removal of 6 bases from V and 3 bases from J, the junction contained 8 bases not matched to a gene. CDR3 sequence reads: CASSPGLADTTDTQYF. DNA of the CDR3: TGTGCCAGCAGCCCGGGACTAGCGGATACGACAGATACGCAGTATTTT.

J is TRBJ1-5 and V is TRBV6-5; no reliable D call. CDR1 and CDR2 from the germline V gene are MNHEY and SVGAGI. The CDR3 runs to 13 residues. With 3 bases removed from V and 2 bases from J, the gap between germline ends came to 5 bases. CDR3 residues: CASSYNRNQPQHF. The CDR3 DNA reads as TGTGCCAGCAGTTATAATCGCAATCAGCCCCAGCATTTT.

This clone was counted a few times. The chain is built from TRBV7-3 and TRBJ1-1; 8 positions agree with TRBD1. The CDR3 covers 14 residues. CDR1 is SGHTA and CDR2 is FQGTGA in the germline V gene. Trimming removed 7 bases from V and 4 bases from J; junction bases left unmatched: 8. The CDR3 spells CASTSTGGSTEAFF. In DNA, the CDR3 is TGTGCCAGCACCTCAACAGGGGGAAGCACTGAAGCTTTCTTT.

CDR3 loop: CASSVGVGTGDGEQYF. CDR3 nucleotides: TGTGCCAGCAGTGTCGGGGTTGGGACAGGGGATGGAGAGCAGTACTTC. The J gene is TRBJ2-7, the V gene TRBV2, with TRBD1 matching over 10 bases. The CDR3 is made up of 16 amino acids. J was trimmed by 7 bases and V by 4 bases; bases with no gene match: 13. The V gene's germline CDR1 is SNHLY and CDR2 FYNNEI.

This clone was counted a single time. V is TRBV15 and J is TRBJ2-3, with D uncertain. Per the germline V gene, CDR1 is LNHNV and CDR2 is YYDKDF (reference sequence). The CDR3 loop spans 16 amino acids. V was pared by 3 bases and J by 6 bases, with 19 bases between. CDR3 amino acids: CATSSGQRLPGDTQYF. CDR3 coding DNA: TGTGCCACCAGCAGTGGCCAGCGACTCCCTGGGGATACGCAGTATTTT.

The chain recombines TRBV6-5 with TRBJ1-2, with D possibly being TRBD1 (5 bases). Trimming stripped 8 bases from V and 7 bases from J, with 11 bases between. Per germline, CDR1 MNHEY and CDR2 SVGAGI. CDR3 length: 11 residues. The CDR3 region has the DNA TGTGCCAGCTCTAACAGGTGTGGCTACACCTTC. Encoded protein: CASSNRCGYTF.

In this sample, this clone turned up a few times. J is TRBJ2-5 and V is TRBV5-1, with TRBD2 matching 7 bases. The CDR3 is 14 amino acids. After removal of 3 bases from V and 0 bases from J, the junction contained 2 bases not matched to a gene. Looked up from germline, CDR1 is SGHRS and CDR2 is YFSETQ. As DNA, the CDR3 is TGCGCCAGCAGCTCGGGGGGAAACCAAGAGACCCAGTACTTC. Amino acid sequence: CASSSGGNQETQYF.

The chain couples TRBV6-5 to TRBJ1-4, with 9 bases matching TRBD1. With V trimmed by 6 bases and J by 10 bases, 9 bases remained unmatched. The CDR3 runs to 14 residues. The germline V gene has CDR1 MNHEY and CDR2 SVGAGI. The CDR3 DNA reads TGTGCCAGCAGCCGACAGGGGGGGTTAGGAAAACTGTTTTTT. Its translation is CASSRQGGLGKLFF.

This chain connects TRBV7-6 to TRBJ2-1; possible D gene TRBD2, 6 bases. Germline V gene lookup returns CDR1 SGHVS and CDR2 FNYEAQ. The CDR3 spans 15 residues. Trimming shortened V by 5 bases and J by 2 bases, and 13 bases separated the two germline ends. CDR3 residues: CASSHREPPYNEQFF. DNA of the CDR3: TGTGCCAGCAGCCACCGGGAGCCCCCCTACAATGAGCAGTTCTTC.

CDR3 amino acids: CASSDRTGVNQPQHF. The CDR3 DNA reads as TGTGCCAGCAGTGACAGGACAGGGGTAAATCAGCCCCAGCATTTT. V gene TRBV25-1 combines with J gene TRBJ1-5, with 9 nucleotides matching TRBD1. This CDR3 has 15 residues. V dropped 3 bases and J dropped 4; count of bases not matched to a gene: 4. The V gene's germline CDR1 is MGHDK and CDR2 SYGVNS.

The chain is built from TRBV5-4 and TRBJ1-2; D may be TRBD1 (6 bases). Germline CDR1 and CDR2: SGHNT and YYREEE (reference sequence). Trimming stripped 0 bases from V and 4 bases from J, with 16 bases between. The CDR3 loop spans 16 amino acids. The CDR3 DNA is TGTGCCAGCAGCTTGGTAACGGGCGGGGGCATCTATGGCTACACCTTC. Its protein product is CASSLVTGGGIYGYTF.

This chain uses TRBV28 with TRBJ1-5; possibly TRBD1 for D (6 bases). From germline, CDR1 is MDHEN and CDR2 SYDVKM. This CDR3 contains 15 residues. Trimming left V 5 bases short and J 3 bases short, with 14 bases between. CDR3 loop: CASSISDRINQPQHF. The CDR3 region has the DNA TGTGCCAGCAGTATATCGGACAGAATCAATCAGCCCCAGCATTTT.

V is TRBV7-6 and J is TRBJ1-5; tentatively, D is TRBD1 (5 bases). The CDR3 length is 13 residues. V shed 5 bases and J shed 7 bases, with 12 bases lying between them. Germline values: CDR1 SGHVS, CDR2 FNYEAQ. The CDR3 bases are TGTGCCAGCAGCACGACTAGGGGCCAGCCCCAGCATTTT. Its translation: CASSTTRGQPQHF.

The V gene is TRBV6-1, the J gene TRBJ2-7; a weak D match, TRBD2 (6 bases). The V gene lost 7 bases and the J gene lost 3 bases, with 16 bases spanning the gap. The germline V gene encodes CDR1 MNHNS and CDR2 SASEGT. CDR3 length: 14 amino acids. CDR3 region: CASNSGTGDYEQYF. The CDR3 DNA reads TGTGCCAGCAACTCCGGGACGGGAGACTACGAGCAGTACTTC.

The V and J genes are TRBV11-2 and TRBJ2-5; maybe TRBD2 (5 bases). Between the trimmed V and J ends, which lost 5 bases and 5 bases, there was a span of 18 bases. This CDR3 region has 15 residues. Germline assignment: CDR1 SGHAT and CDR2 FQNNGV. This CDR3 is CASSPPASGWETQYF. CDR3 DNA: TGTGCCAGCAGCCCCCCTGCATCGGGATGGGAGACCCAGTACTTC.